This TCR beta chain was recorded in a study of Graves' ophthalmopathy and Graves' hyperthyroidism. Study-wide context: At the time of initial diagnosis and before any treatment, peripheral blood was collected.

The germline V and J ends were trimmed by 6 bases and 8 bases, with 20 bases remaining between them. The CDR3 is made up of 15 amino acids. The germline V gene has CDR1 SGDLS and CDR2 YYNGEE. Study-level results: The model achieved 70.59% sensitivity and less than 85% specificity for ophthalmopathy progression.

RNA transcripts were the template, and TCR beta CDR3 regions were amplified from them. Second-round multiplex PCR came after a first-round RT-PCR that employed HTBI primers. Using its own MiXCR run on the multiplex PCR reads, TCRdb lists one record per CDR3 protein. The sample holds about 740,000 distinct CDR3 sequences, 40% seen once. About this clonotype: Its target is unknown.

This chain joins TRBV9 and TRBJ1-4, with a weak D call TRBD1 (6 bases). The source material was peripheral blood. The TCR was taken from an adult man with Graves' ophthalmopathy. CDR3 amino acids: CASNAGGAVEEKLFF. As DNA, the CDR3 is TGTGCCAGCAATGCCGGGGGCGCAGTTGAAGAAAAACTGTTTTTT.